This record looks at one T cell receptor (beta chain) sequence and its context. The antigen remains unidentified. The source of the sample is a study of tumor and adjacent non-tumor tissue in lung cancer. Trimming left V 5 bases short and J 6 bases short, with 24 bases between. CDR3 length: 17 residues. CDR1 and CDR2 from the germline V gene are MNHEY and SVGEGT. The library came from three nested PCR rounds adapted from ARM-PCR protocols. TCRdb analysed the multiplex PCR reads with MiXCR anew, one entry per CDR3 protein. In the table there are fewer than 120,000 distinct CDR3 sequences, 84% of which are singletons. Study results and caveats: Tumor tissue had significantly higher TCR diversity than normal lung.

This sample's RNA came from whole unsorted tissue. Donors were chemotherapy-naive, newly diagnosed lung cancer surgical patients in China, August–late 2014. Material for sequencing was lung tumor tissue. The receptor was derived from a man between 65 and 85 years old with non-small cell lung cancer. The chain uses TRBV6-2 or TRBV6-3 and TRBJ2-3; no clear D gene. The CDR3 DNA reads TGTGCCAGCAGTCACCCGATGAGAGTAGGCCACCGGGATACGCAGTATTTT. Amino acids: CASSHPMRVGHRDTQYF.